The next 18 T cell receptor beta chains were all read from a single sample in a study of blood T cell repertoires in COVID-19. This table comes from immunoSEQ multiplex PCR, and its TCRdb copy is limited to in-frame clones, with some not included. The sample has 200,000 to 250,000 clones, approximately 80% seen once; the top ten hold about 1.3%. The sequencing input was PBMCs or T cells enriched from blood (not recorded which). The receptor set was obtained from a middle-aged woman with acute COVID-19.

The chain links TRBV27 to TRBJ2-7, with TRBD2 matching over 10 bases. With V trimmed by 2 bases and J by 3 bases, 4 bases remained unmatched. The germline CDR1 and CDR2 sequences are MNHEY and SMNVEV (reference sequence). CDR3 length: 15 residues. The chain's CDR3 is CASSLQRGGNYEQYF. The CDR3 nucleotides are TGTGCCAGCAGTTTACAGCGGGGGGGTAACTACGAGCAGTACTTC.

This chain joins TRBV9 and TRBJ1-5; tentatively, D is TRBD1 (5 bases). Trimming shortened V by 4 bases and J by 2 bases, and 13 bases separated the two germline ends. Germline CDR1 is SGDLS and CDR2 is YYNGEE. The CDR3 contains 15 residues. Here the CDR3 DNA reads TGTGCCAGCAGCCGTGGGGGACTGGGCAATCAGCCCCAGCATTTT. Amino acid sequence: CASSRGGLGNQPQHF.

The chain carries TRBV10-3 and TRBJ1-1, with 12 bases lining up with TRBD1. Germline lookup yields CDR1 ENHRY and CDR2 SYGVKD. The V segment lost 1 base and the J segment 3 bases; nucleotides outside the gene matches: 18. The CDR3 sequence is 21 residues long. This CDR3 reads CAISEFVGTGGRGPKYTEAFF. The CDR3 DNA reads TGTGCCATCAGTGAGTTCGTCGGGACAGGGGGCCGGGGGCCGAAATACACTGAAGCTTTCTTT.

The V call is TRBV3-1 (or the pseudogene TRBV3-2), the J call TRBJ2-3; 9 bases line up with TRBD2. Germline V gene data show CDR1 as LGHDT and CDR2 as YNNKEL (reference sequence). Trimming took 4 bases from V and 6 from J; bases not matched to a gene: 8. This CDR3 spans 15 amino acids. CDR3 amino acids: CASSPSGLAPDTQYF. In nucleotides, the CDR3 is TGTGCCAGCAGCCCCTCGGGACTAGCCCCCGATACGCAGTATTTT.

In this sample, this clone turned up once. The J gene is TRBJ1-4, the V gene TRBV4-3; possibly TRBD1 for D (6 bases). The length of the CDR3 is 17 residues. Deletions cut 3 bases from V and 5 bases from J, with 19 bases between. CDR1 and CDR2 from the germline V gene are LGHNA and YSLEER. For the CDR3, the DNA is TGCGCCAGCAGCCAGATCCTCACAGGGAAAGGGAATGAAAAACTGTTTTTT. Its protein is CASSQILTGKGNEKLFF.

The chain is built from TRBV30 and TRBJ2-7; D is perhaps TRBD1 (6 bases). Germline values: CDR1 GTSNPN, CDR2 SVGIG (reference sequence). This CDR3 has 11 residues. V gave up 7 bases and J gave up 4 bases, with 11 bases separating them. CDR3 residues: CAYGRGYEQYF. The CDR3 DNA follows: TGTGCCTACGGCAGGGGTTACGAGCAGTACTTC.

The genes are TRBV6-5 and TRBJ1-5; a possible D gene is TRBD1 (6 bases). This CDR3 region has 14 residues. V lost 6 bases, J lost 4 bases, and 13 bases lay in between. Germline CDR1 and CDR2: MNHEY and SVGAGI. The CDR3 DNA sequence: TGTGCCAGCAGCCCAATAAGGGGGAATCAGCCCCAGCATTTT. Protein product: CASSPIRGNQPQHF.

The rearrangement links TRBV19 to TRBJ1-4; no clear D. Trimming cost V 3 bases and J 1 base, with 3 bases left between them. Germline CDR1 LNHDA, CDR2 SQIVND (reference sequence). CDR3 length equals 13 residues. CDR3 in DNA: TGTGCCAGTAGTATGCGAACTAATGAAAAACTGTTTTTT. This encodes CASSMRTNEKLFF.

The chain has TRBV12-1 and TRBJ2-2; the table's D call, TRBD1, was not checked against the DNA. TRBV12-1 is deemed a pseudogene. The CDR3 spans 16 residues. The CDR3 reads CASSPGDRESTGELFF. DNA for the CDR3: TGTGCCAGCAGCCCGGGGGACAGGGAAAGCACCGGGGAGCTGTTTTTT.

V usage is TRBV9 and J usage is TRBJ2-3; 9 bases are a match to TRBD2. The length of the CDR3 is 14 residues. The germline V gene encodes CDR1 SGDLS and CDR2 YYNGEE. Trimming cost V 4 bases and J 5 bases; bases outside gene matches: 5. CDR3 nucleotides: TGTGCCAGCAGCACAGGAGCGGGGGGAGATACGCAGTATTTT. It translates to CASSTGAGGDTQYF.

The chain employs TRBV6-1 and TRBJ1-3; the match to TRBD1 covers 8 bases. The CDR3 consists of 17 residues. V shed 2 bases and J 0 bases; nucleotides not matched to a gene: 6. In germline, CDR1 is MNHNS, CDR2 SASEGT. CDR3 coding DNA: TGTGCCAGCAGTGAATGGGGACAGGAACTCTCTGGAAACACCATATATTTT. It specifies CASSEWGQELSGNTIYF.

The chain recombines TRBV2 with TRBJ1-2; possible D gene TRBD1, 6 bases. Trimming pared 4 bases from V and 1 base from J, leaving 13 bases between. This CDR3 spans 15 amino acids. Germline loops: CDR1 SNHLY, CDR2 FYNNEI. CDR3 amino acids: CASSVRGQNNYGYTF. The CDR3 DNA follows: TGTGCCAGCAGTGTTAGGGGACAAAATAACTATGGCTACACCTTC. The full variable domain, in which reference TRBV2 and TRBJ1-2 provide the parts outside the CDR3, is EPEVTQTPSHQVTQMGQEVILRCVPISNHLYFYWYRQILGQKVEFLVSFYNNEISEKSEIFDDQFSVERPDGSNFTLKIRSTKLEDSAMYFCASSVRGQNNYGYTFGSGTRLTVV.

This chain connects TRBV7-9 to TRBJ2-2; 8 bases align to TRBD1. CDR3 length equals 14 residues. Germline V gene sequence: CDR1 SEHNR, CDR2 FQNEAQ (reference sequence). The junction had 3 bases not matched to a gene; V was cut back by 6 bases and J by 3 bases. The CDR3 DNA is TGTGCCAGCAGGGGACAGGAATACACCGGGGAGCTGTTTTTT. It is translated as CASRGQEYTGELFF.

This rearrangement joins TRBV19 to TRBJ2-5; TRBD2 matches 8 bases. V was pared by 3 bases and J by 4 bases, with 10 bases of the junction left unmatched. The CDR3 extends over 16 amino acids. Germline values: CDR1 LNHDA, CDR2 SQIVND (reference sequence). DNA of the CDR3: TGTGCCAGTAGTATCGGTAGCGGGGCCACCGGAGAGACCCAGTACTTC. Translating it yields CASSIGSGATGETQYF.

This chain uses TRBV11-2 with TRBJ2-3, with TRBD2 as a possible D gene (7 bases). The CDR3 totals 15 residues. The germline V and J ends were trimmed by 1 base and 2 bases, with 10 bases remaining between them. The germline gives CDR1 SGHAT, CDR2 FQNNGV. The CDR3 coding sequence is TGTGCCAGCAGCTTAGGCGGGGGCCCCACAGATACGCAGTATTTT. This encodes CASSLGGGPTDTQYF.

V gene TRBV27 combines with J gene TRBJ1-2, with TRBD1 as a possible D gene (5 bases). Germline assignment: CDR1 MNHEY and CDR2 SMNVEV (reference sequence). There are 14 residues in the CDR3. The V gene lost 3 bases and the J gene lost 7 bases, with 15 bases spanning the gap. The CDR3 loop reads CASSFHAGSGGYTF. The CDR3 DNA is TGTGCCAGCAGTTTCCACGCAGGGTCCGGTGGCTACACCTTC.

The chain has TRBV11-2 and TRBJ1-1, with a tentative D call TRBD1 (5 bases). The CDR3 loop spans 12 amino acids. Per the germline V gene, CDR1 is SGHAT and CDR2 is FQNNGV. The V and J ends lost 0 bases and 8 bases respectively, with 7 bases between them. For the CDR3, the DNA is TGTGCCAGCAGCTTAGATCCAGGGGAAGCTTTCTTT. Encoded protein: CASSLDPGEAFF. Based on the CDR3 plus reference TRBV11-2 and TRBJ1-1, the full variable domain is EAGVAQSPRYKIIEKRQSVAFWCNPISGHATLYWYQQILGQGPKLLIQFQNNGVVDDSQLPKDRFSAERLKGVDSTLKIQPAKLEDSAVYLCASSLDPGEAFFGQGTRLTVV.

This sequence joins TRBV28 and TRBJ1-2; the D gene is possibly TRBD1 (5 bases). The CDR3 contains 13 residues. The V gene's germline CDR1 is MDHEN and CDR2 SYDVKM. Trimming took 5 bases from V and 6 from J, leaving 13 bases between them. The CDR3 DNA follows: TGTGCCAGCAGTCCCGGGGGAAGGGATGGCTACACCTTC. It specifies CASSPGGRDGYTF.